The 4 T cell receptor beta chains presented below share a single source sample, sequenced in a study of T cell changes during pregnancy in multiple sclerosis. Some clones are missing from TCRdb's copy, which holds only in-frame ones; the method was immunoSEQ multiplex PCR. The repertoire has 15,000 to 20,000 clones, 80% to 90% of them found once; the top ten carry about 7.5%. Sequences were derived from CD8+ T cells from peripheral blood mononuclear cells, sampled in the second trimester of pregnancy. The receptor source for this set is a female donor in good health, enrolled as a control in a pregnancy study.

The CDR3 loop is CASSQEAGGYNEQFF. DNA for the CDR3: TGTGCCAGCAGCCAAGAAGCGGGGGGGTACAATGAGCAGTTCTTC. This chain connects TRBV4-2 to TRBJ2-1; 10 nucleotides match TRBD2. This CDR3 spans 15 amino acids. Germline CDR1 is LGHNA and CDR2 is YNFKEQ. J was trimmed by 4 bases and V by 0 bases; bases with no gene match: 0.

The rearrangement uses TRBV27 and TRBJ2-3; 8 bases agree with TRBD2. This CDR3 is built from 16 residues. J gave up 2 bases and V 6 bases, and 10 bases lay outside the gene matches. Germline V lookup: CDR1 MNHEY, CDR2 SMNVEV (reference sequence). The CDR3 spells CASRTQRGRSTDTQYF. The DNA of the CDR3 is TGTGCCAGCAGAACCCAGCGGGGGAGGTCCACAGATACGCAGTATTTT.

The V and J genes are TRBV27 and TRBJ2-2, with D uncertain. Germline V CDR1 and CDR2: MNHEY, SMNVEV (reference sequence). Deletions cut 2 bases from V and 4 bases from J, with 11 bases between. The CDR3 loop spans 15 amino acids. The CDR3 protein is CASSLESGITGELFF. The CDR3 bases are TGTGCCAGCAGTTTAGAGTCAGGCATCACCGGGGAGCTGTTTTTT.

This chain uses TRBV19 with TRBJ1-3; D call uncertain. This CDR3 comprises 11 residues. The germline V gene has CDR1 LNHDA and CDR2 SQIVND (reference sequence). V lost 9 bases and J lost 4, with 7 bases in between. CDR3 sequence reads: CASPQGNTIYF. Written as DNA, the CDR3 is TGTGCCAGCCCCCAAGGAAACACCATATATTTT.